The 7 T cell receptor beta chains below all came from one sample that was sequenced in a study of shared clonotypes between healthy human individuals. Measured with immunoSEQ multiplex PCR; TCRdb has only the in-frame clones, and not every one. The table records 490,000 or so clones, 79% of them present only once. Sequenced input: PBMCs. The receptors come from a woman aged 40 to 50 in good health. Some clones in this sample may be carry-over from other donors' samples.

The J gene is TRBJ2-4, the V gene TRBV18, with 10 bases that match TRBD2. Per the germline V gene, CDR1 is KGHSH and CDR2 is LQKENI. There are 19 residues in the CDR3. Losses at the gene ends were 4 bases for V and 1 base for J; bases not matched to a gene: 13. The CDR3 region is CASSRTDQREGPAKNIQYF. In DNA form, the CDR3 reads TGTGCCAGCTCACGAACGGATCAGCGGGAGGGCCCGGCCAAAAACATTCAGTACTTC.

V and J are TRBV6-5 and TRBJ2-7; D gene ambiguous. The CDR3 extends over 12 amino acids. CDR1 is MNHEY and CDR2 is SVGAGI in the germline V gene. With 6 bases removed from V and 0 bases from J, the gap between germline ends came to 6 bases. CDR3 bases: TGTGCCAGCAGGGATGACTCCTACGAGCAGTACTTC. It translates to CASRDDSYEQYF.

V usage is TRBV2 and J usage is TRBJ2-1, with 9 bases identical to TRBD1. The germline V gene has CDR1 SNHLY and CDR2 FYNNEI. This CDR3 region has 14 residues. The ends lost 6 bases at V and 9 bases at J; junction bases unmatched: 9. CDR3 sequence: CASRDRGGTTEQFF. Written as DNA, the CDR3 is TGTGCCAGCAGAGACAGGGGGGGGACAACTGAGCAGTTCTTC.

The chain combines TRBV7-8 with TRBJ2-1, with D possibly being TRBD1 or TRBD2 (5 bases each). The CDR3 spans 17 residues. With 2 bases removed from V and 10 bases from J, the gap between germline ends came to 24 bases. Germline CDR1 is SGHVS and CDR2 is FQNEAQ. The CDR3 DNA is TGTGCCAGCAGCTTACGGGCCCCGGGACCTGTTAACGTGGAGCAGTTCTTC. The encoded protein is CASSLRAPGPVNVEQFF.

The J gene is TRBJ1-1, the V gene TRBV10-3; D call uncertain. V was cut by 11 bases and J by 5 bases, with 12 bases left in between. The length of the CDR3 is 11 residues. CDR1 ENHRY and CDR2 SYGVKD come from the germline V gene. The CDR3 nucleotides are TGTGCCGTCGGGCGCGGGACTGAAGCTTTCTTT. Amino acid sequence: CAVGRGTEAFF.

The chain uses TRBV5-4 and TRBJ2-1; 9 bases are a match to TRBD1. This CDR3 is built from 16 residues. V lost 3 bases, J lost 5 bases, and 9 bases stayed unmatched. Germline CDR1 SGHNT, CDR2 YYREEE (reference sequence). CDR3 region: CASSSLLTGGDNEQFF. CDR3 sequence (DNA): TGTGCCAGCAGCTCCCTCCTGACAGGGGGGGACAATGAGCAGTTCTTC.

The rearrangement uses TRBV28 and TRBJ1-3; D is unresolved. Germline V CDR1 and CDR2: MDHEN, SYDVKM. Trimming took off 4 bases at V and 0 bases at J, with 7 bases between the two ends. This CDR3 comprises 14 residues. The CDR3: CASSSPGSGNTIYF. In nucleotides, the CDR3 is TGTGCCAGCAGTTCCCCCGGCTCTGGAAACACCATATATTTT.